A selection of T cell receptor beta chains follows, all from one sample in a study of cytomegalovirus exposure and HLA in healthy donors. TCRdb keeps only in-frame clones here, not all; method: immunoSEQ multiplex PCR. The table lists more than 110,000 clones, roughly 76% of them singletons. The source material was PBMCs. These receptors all stem from a female donor in good health and CMV-seronegative. Both conserved end residues are part of each CDR3. A D gene is named only where the DNA matches it firmly. Only part of the rows carry a size: once, few, many, or a class if the clone is expanded.

j_gene: TRBJ2-3
d_gene: TRBD1
v_gene: TRBV7-3
abundance: NA
CDR3aa: CASSLDRTLTDTQYF
CDR3nt: TGTGCCAGCAGTTTGGACAGGACCCTCACAGATACGCAGTATTTT

j_gene: TRBJ2-1
d_gene: NA
v_gene: TRBV5-1
abundance: NA
CDR3aa: CASSEVANEQFF
CDR3nt: TGCGCCAGCAGTGAGGTAGCCAATGAGCAGTTCTTC

j_gene: TRBJ2-2
d_gene: NA
v_gene: TRBV7-6
abundance: NA
CDR3aa: CASSLAGRDTGELFF
CDR3nt: TGTGCCAGCAGCCTCGCGGGGCGCGACACCGGGGAGCTGTTTTTT

j_gene: TRBJ1-5
d_gene: NA
v_gene: TRBV25-1
abundance: few
CDR3aa: CASSEQDSNQPQHF
CDR3nt: TGTGCCAGCAGTGAACAGGATAGCAATCAGCCCCAGCATTTT

j_gene: TRBJ2-1
d_gene: NA
v_gene: TRBV10-3
abundance: NA
CDR3aa: CAISTGHNEQFF
CDR3nt: TGTGCCATCAGCACAGGGCACAATGAGCAGTTCTTC

j_gene: TRBJ1-5
d_gene: NA
v_gene: TRBV6-5
abundance: NA
CDR3aa: CASSPTRGQPQHF
CDR3nt: TGTGCCAGCAGCCCCACCCGCGGACAGCCCCAGCATTTT

j_gene: TRBJ2-3
d_gene: TRBD2
v_gene: TRBV28
abundance: few
CDR3aa: CASSLQGWGGRGGDTQYF
CDR3nt: TGTGCCAGCAGCCTCCAGGGATGGGGCGGGAGAGGAGGAGATACGCAGTATTTT

j_gene: TRBJ1-1
d_gene: NA
v_gene: TRBV12-5
abundance: NA
CDR3aa: CASGLPQGNTEAFF
CDR3nt: TGTGCTAGTGGTTTGCCACAGGGGAACACTGAAGCTTTCTTT

j_gene: TRBJ1-1
d_gene: NA
v_gene: TRBV28
abundance: NA
CDR3aa: CASRQQGNTEAFF
CDR3nt: TGTGCCAGCAGACAACAGGGGAACACTGAAGCTTTCTTT

j_gene: TRBJ2-2
d_gene: NA
v_gene: TRBV9
abundance: NA
CDR3aa: CASSVAGATNTGELFF
CDR3nt: TGTGCCAGCAGCGTAGCGGGAGCGACGAACACCGGGGAGCTGTTTTTT

j_gene: TRBJ2-7
d_gene: TRBD1
v_gene: TRBV5-1
abundance: NA
CDR3aa: CASSYGDRDSYEQYF
CDR3nt: TGCGCCAGCAGCTATGGAGACAGGGATTCCTACGAGCAGTACTTC

j_gene: TRBJ1-1
d_gene: NA
v_gene: TRBV28
abundance: NA
CDR3aa: CASSLPRSTEAFF
CDR3nt: TGTGCCAGCAGTCTCCCTCGTAGCACTGAAGCTTTCTTT

j_gene: TRBJ1-1
d_gene: NA
v_gene: TRBV11-2
abundance: medium-sized
CDR3aa: CASSPGYGYTEAFF
CDR3nt: TGTGCCAGCAGCCCCGGTTACGGGTACACTGAAGCTTTCTTT

j_gene: TRBJ2-7
d_gene: TRBD2
v_gene: TRBV7-8
abundance: NA
CDR3aa: CASSLDSGLASLSYEQYF
CDR3nt: TGTGCCAGCAGCTTAGATAGCGGACTAGCCTCCCTCTCCTACGAGCAGTACTTC

j_gene: TRBJ1-5
d_gene: TRBD1
v_gene: TRBV19
abundance: NA
CDR3aa: CASRQTGVNQPQHF
CDR3nt: TGTGCCAGTAGACAGACAGGGGTCAATCAGCCCCAGCATTTT

j_gene: TRBJ1-1
d_gene: TRBD1
v_gene: TRBV2
abundance: NA
CDR3aa: CASSAINQGARTEAFF
CDR3nt: TGTGCCAGCAGTGCGATTAATCAGGGGGCGAGGACTGAAGCTTTCTTT

j_gene: TRBJ1-5
d_gene: TRBD1
v_gene: TRBV27
abundance: NA
CDR3aa: CASSSPGQSNQPQHF
CDR3nt: TGTGCCAGCAGTTCTCCGGGACAGAGCAATCAGCCCCAGCATTTT

j_gene: TRBJ1-1
d_gene: TRBD1
v_gene: TRBV2
abundance: NA
CDR3aa: CASSDPGQGDTEAFF
CDR3nt: TGTGCCAGCAGTGACCCAGGACAGGGTGACACTGAAGCTTTCTTT

j_gene: TRBJ2-7
d_gene: NA
v_gene: TRBV6-5
abundance: NA
CDR3aa: CASSVTRGYEQYF
CDR3nt: TGTGCCAGCAGTGTGACCAGGGGCTACGAGCAGTACTTC

j_gene: TRBJ2-7
d_gene: NA
v_gene: TRBV6-1
abundance: NA
CDR3aa: CASRQGWGYEQYF
CDR3nt: TGTGCCAGCAGGCAGGGTTGGGGTTACGAGCAGTACTTC

j_gene: TRBJ2-3
d_gene: NA
v_gene: TRBV7-9
abundance: NA
CDR3aa: CASSLGASPSTDTQYF
CDR3nt: TGTGCCAGCAGCTTAGGGGCTAGCCCAAGCACAGATACGCAGTATTTT

j_gene: TRBJ1-1
d_gene: TRBD1
v_gene: TRBV19
abundance: NA
CDR3aa: CASSRGTGNTEAFF
CDR3nt: TGTGCCAGTAGTAGGGGGACAGGAAACACTGAAGCTTTCTTT

j_gene: TRBJ2-2
d_gene: NA
v_gene: TRBV7-9
abundance: NA
CDR3aa: CASSAGTEGVGELFF
CDR3nt: TGTGCCAGCAGCGCCGGGACCGAGGGGGTCGGGGAGCTGTTTTTT

j_gene: TRBJ1-2
d_gene: TRBD1
v_gene: TRBV29-1
abundance: medium-sized
CDR3aa: CSVDGEGAGQGRGYTF
CDR3nt: TGCAGCGTTGACGGAGAGGGGGCCGGACAAGGAAGAGGCTACACCTTC

j_gene: TRBJ2-7
d_gene: TRBD1
v_gene: TRBV28
abundance: NA
CDR3aa: CASNPAGTGPYEQYF
CDR3nt: TGTGCCAGCAATCCCGCCGGGACAGGTCCCTACGAGCAGTACTTC

j_gene: TRBJ1-1
d_gene: TRBD1
v_gene: TRBV5-1
abundance: once
CDR3aa: CASSWDSPMTTEAFF
CDR3nt: TGCGCCAGCAGCTGGGACAGCCCCATGACCACTGAAGCTTTCTTT

j_gene: TRBJ2-1
d_gene: TRBD2
v_gene: TRBV27
abundance: once
CDR3aa: CASRVWSGGVGGDEQFF
CDR3nt: TGTGCCAGCAGAGTTTGGTCTGGCGGGGTTGGGGGGGATGAGCAGTTCTTC

j_gene: TRBJ2-7
d_gene: TRBD1
v_gene: TRBV5-1
abundance: NA
CDR3aa: CASSRSGGEQYF
CDR3nt: TGCGCCAGCAGCCGGTCAGGGGGCGAGCAGTACTTC

j_gene: TRBJ2-4
d_gene: NA
v_gene: TRBV6-1
abundance: NA
CDR3aa: CASTLSYIQYF
CDR3nt: TGTGCCAGCACCCTGTCTTACATTCAGTACTTC

j_gene: TRBJ2-5
d_gene: NA
v_gene: TRBV7-6
abundance: NA
CDR3aa: CASSLAGGGQETQYF
CDR3nt: TGTGCCAGCAGCTTAGCGGGAGGGGGCCAAGAGACCCAGTACTTC

j_gene: TRBJ2-7
d_gene: TRBD1
v_gene: TRBV5-1
abundance: few
CDR3aa: CASSPGQGKNYEQYF
CDR3nt: TGCGCCAGCAGCCCGGGACAGGGGAAGAATTACGAGCAGTACTTC

j_gene: TRBJ2-7
d_gene: NA
v_gene: TRBV29-1
abundance: NA
CDR3aa: CSVLTGYEQYF
CDR3nt: TGCAGCGTTCTTACAGGTTACGAGCAGTACTTC

j_gene: TRBJ2-2
d_gene: NA
v_gene: TRBV5-6
abundance: NA
CDR3aa: CASSFGSNTGELFF
CDR3nt: TGTGCCAGCAGCTTTGGCTCCAACACCGGGGAGCTGTTTTTT

j_gene: TRBJ2-7
d_gene: TRBD2
v_gene: TRBV27
abundance: NA
CDR3aa: CASSDGASGIYRGYEQYF
CDR3nt: TGTGCCAGCAGCGATGGGGCTAGCGGGATTTATAGGGGCTACGAGCAGTACTTC

j_gene: TRBJ1-2
d_gene: TRBD1
v_gene: TRBV28
abundance: NA
CDR3aa: CASSLLAGGLNYGYTF
CDR3nt: TGTGCCAGCAGTTTATTGGCAGGGGGCTTGAACTATGGCTACACCTTC

j_gene: TRBJ1-1
d_gene: TRBD1
v_gene: TRBV6-5
abundance: NA
CDR3aa: CASSYRDRLNTEAFF
CDR3nt: TGTGCCAGCAGTTACAGGGACAGGCTGAACACTGAAGCTTTCTTT

j_gene: TRBJ1-5
d_gene: NA
v_gene: TRBV12-2
abundance: NA
CDR3aa: CASRLALRETGNQPQHF
CDR3nt: TGTGCAAGTCGCTTAGCCCTTCGTGAGACGGGGAATCAGCCCCAGCATTTT

j_gene: TRBJ2-1
d_gene: TRBD2
v_gene: TRBV11-2
abundance: NA
CDR3aa: CASSLDLGGRGSSYNEQFF
CDR3nt: TGTGCCAGCAGCTTAGATCTAGGTGGGCGGGGGAGCTCCTACAATGAGCAGTTCTTC

j_gene: TRBJ1-1
d_gene: NA
v_gene: TRBV2
abundance: NA
CDR3aa: CASSEEGGRGMEAFF
CDR3nt: TGTGCCAGCAGTGAAGAAGGGGGAAGGGGAATGGAGGCTTTCTTT

j_gene: TRBJ1-1
d_gene: NA
v_gene: TRBV29-1
abundance: NA
CDR3aa: CSVEGQTTEAFF
CDR3nt: TGCAGCGTAGAAGGACAAACGACTGAAGCTTTCTTT

j_gene: TRBJ2-7
d_gene: TRBD2
v_gene: TRBV5-4
abundance: NA
CDR3aa: CASSATSGSYVF
CDR3nt: TGTGCCAGCAGCGCGACTAGCGGGAGCTACGTATTC

j_gene: TRBJ2-7
d_gene: NA
v_gene: TRBV6-1
abundance: few
CDR3aa: CASSERGYSYEQYF
CDR3nt: TGTGCCAGCAGTGAAAGGGGGTACTCCTACGAGCAGTACTTC

j_gene: TRBJ2-5
d_gene: TRBD2
v_gene: TRBV19
abundance: NA
CDR3aa: CASSIGGRALNQETQYF
CDR3nt: TGTGCCAGTAGTATAGGGGGGAGGGCCCTCAACCAAGAGACCCAGTACTTC

j_gene: TRBJ1-5
d_gene: NA
v_gene: TRBV28
abundance: NA
CDR3aa: CASSSQPQHF
CDR3nt: TGTGCCAGCAGTAGCCAGCCCCAGCATTTT

j_gene: TRBJ2-3
d_gene: NA
v_gene: TRBV4-1
abundance: NA
CDR3aa: CASSQQAATDTQYF
CDR3nt: TGCGCCAGCAGCCAACAGGCTGCCACAGATACGCAGTATTTT

j_gene: TRBJ2-5
d_gene: NA
v_gene: TRBV7-3
abundance: once
CDR3aa: CASSLLGRGETQYF
CDR3nt: TGTGCCAGCAGCTTATTGGGTCGAGGGGAGACCCAGTACTTC

j_gene: TRBJ2-7
d_gene: NA
v_gene: TRBV15
abundance: NA
CDR3aa: CATSRVPTGSYEQYF
CDR3nt: TGTGCCACCAGCAGAGTCCCGACGGGCTCCTACGAGCAGTACTTC

j_gene: TRBJ2-7
d_gene: NA
v_gene: TRBV2
abundance: NA
CDR3aa: CASSELGPYEQYF
CDR3nt: TGTGCCAGCAGTGAGCTAGGTCCCTACGAGCAGTACTTC

j_gene: TRBJ2-3
d_gene: NA
v_gene: TRBV5-1
abundance: NA
CDR3aa: CASSLSADTQYF
CDR3nt: TGCGCCAGCAGCTTGTCAGCAGATACGCAGTATTTT

j_gene: TRBJ2-4
d_gene: NA
v_gene: TRBV28
abundance: once
CDR3aa: CASSLAGLAKNIQYF
CDR3nt: TGTGCCAGCAGTTTGGCAGGGCTAGCCAAAAACATTCAGTACTTC

j_gene: TRBJ1-3
d_gene: TRBD1
v_gene: TRBV5-1
abundance: NA
CDR3aa: CASQTGDGNTIYF
CDR3nt: TGCGCCAGCCAGACAGGGGACGGAAACACCATATATTTT

j_gene: TRBJ2-3
d_gene: NA
v_gene: TRBV28
abundance: NA
CDR3aa: CASSLFEGRTSTDTQYF
CDR3nt: TGTGCCAGCAGTTTATTTGAAGGGCGGACTAGCACAGATACGCAGTATTTT